This T cell receptor (beta chain) originates from a study of T cells after yellow fever vaccination. TCRdb ran MiXCR on the 5' RACE reads and lists one entry per CDR3 protein. This sample carries about 580,000 distinct CDR3 sequences, approximately 16% of them seen once, and the ten largest clones take 17%. Trimming removed 8 bases at V and 8 bases at J, with 10 bases between. This CDR3 is 11 amino acids long. Per the germline V gene, CDR1 is SEHNR and CDR2 is FQNEAQ (reference sequence). The receptor was isolated from a young man who received the YFV17D yellow fever vaccine. The starting material was PBMCs, obtained 5 days after the first yellow fever vaccination. The chain employs TRBV7-9 and TRBJ2-1; D is ambiguous. The CDR3 region is CASGTSDEQFF. The CDR3 bases are TGTGCCAGCGGCACCTCGGATGAGCAGTTCTTC.